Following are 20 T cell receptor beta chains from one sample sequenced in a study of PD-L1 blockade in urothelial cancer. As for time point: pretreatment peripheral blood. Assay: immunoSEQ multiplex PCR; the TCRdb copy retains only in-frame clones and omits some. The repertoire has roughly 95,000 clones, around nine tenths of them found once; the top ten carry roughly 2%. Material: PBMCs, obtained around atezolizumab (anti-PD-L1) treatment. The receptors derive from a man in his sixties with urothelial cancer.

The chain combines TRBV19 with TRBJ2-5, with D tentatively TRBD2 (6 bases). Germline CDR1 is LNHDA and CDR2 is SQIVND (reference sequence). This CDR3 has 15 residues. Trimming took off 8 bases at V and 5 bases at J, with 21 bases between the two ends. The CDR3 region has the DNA TGTGCCAGTGGCGGGGCTAGCAGGACGGATGAGACCCAGTACTTC. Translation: CASGGASRTDETQYF. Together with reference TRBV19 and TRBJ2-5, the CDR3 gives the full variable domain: DGGITQSPKYLFRKEGQNVTLSCEQNLNHDAMYWYRQDPGQGLRLIYYSQIVNDFQKGDIAEGYSVSREKKESFPLTVTSAQKNPTAFYLCASGGASRTDETQYFGPGTRLLVL.

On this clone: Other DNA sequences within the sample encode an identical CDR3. CDR3 bases: TGTGCCAGCAGCGTAGGACTAGCGGGGTCCTACGAGCAGTACTTC. As protein: CASSVGLAGSYEQYF. The chain is built from TRBV9 and TRBJ2-7; 11 bases match TRBD2. Germline V gene data show CDR1 as SGDLS and CDR2 as YYNGEE. Trimming took 0 bases from V and 1 from J; bases not matched to a gene: 0. This CDR3 contains 15 residues.

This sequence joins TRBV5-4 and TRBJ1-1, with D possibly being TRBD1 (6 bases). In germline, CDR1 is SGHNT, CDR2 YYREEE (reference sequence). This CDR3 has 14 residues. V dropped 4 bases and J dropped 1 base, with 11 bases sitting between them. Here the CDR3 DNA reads TGTGCCAGCAGCCCGGACAGCTGGAACACTGAAGCTTTCTTT. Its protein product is CASSPDSWNTEAFF.

The CDR3 loop is CASSTLRASGGPNTGELFF. The DNA for the CDR3 is TGTGCCAGCAGCACCCTGAGGGCTAGCGGGGGGCCTAACACCGGGGAGCTGTTTTTT. The V and J genes are TRBV7-2 and TRBJ2-2; 11 bases match TRBD2. Germline assignment: CDR1 SGHTA and CDR2 FQGNSA. CDR3 length: 19 residues. The ends lost 5 bases at V and 2 bases at J; junction bases unmatched: 13.

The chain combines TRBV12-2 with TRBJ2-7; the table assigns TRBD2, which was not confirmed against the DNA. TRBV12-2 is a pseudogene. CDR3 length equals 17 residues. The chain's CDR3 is CASRSRFLAALIYEQYF. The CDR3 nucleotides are TGTGCAAGTCGCTCCCGGTTCCTAGCGGCCCTCATCTACGAGCAGTACTTC.

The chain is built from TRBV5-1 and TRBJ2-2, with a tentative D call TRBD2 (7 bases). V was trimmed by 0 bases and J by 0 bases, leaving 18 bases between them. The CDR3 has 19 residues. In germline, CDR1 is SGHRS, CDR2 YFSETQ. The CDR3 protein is CASSLEGAIGGANTGELFF. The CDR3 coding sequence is TGCGCCAGCAGCTTGGAAGGGGCGATAGGGGGGGCGAACACCGGGGAGCTGTTTTTT.

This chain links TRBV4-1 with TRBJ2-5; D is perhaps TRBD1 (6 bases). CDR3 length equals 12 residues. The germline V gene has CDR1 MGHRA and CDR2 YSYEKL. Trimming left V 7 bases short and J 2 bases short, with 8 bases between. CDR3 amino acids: CASKGGQETQYF. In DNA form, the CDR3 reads TGCGCCAGCAAAGGGGGACAAGAGACCCAGTACTTC.

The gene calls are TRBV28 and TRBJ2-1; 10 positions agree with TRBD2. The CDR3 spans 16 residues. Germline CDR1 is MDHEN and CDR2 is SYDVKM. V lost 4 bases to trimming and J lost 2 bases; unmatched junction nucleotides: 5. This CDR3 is CASSSEREGPYNEQFF. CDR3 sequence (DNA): TGTGCCAGCAGTTCTGAGCGGGAGGGCCCCTACAATGAGCAGTTCTTC. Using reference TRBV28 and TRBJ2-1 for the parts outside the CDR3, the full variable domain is DVKVTQSSRYLVKRTGEKVFLECVQDMDHENMFWYRQDPGLGLRLIYFSYDVKMKEKGDIPEGYSVSREKKERFSLILESASTNQTSMYLCASSSEREGPYNEQFFGPGTRLTVL.

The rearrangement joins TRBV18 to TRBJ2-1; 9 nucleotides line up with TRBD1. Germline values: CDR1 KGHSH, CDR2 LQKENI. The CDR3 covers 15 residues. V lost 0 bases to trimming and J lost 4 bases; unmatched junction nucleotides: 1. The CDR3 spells CASSPPQGAYNEQFF. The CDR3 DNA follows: TGTGCCAGCTCACCACCACAGGGGGCTTACAATGAGCAGTTCTTC.

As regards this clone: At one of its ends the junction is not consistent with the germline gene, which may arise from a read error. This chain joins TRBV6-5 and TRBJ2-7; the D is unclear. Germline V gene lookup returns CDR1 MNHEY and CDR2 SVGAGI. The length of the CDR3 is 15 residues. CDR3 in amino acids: CASMLYASLSHEQYF. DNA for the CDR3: TGTGCCAGCATGCTCTACGCGAGTCTCTCCCACGAGCAGTACTTC.

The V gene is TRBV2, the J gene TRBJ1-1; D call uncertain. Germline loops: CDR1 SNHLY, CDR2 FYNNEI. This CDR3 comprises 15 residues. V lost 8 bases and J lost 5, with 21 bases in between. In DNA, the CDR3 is TGTGCCAGCCGGGAAATGGAGGGCGTGGGGACTGAAGCTTTCTTT. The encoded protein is CASREMEGVGTEAFF.

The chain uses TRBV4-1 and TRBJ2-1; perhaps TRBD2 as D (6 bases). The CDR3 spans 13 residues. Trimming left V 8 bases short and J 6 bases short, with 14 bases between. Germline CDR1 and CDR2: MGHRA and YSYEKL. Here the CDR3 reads CASSLGRGNEQFF. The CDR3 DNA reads TGCGCCAGCTCCCTAGGGCGGGGCAATGAGCAGTTCTTC.

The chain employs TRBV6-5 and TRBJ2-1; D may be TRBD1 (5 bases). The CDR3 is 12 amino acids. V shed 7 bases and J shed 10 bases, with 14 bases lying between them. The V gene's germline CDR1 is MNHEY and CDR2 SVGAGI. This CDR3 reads CASTSRVNEQFF. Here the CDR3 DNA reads TGTGCCAGCACATCCAGGGTTAACGAGCAGTTCTTC.

The DNA for the CDR3 is TGTGCCAGCATCCTGACGCGGGGGTTAGGCGAGCAGTACTTC. It codes for CASILTRGLGEQYF. V usage is TRBV6-1 and J usage is TRBJ2-7; TRBD2 matches 7 bases. Germline assignment: CDR1 MNHNS and CDR2 SASEGT. Unmatched junction bases numbered 12, after V lost 7 bases and J lost 6 bases. This CDR3 comprises 14 residues.

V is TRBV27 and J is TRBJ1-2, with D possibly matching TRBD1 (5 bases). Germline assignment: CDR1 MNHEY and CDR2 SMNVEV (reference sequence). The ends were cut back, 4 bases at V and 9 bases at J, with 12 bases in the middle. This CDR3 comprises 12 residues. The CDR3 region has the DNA TGTGCCAGCAGTTCGGGACTTCTAAGCTACACCTTC. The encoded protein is CASSSGLLSYTF.

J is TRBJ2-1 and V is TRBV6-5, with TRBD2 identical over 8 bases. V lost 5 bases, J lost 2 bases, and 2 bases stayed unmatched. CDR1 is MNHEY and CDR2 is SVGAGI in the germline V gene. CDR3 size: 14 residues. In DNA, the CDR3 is TGTGCCAGCAGTACTAGCGGAACCTACAATGAGCAGTTCTTC. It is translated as CASSTSGTYNEQFF.

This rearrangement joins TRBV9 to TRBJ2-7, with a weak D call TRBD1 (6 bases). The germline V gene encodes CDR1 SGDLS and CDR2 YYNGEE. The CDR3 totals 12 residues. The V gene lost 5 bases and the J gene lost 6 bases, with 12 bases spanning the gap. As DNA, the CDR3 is TGTGCCAGCAGGGGGGCAGGGAGCGAGCAGTACTTC. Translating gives CASRGAGSEQYF.

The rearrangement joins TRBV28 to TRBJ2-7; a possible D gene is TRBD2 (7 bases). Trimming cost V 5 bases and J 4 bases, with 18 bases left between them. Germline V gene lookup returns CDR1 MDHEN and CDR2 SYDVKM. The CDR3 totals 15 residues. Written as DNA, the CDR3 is TGTGCCAGCAGTACTATGGGGGGGCTGAGGTACGAGCAGTACTTC. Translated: CASSTMGGLRYEQYF. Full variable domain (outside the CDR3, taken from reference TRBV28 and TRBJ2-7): DVKVTQSSRYLVKRTGEKVFLECVQDMDHENMFWYRQDPGLGLRLIYFSYDVKMKEKGDIPEGYSVSREKKERFSLILESASTNQTSMYLCASSTMGGLRYEQYFGPGTRLTVT.

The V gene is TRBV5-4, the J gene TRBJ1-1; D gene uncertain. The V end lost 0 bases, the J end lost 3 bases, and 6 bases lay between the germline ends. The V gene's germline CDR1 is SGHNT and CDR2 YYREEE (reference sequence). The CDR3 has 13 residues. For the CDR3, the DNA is TGTGCCAGCAGCTTGGGGCAGGACACTGAAGCTTTCTTT. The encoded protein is CASSLGQDTEAFF.

CDR3 sequence: CASRTATDTQYF. CDR3 DNA sequence: TGTGCCAGCAGAACAGCCACAGATACGCAGTATTTT. This chain connects TRBV6-5 to TRBJ2-3, with unresolved D. V was trimmed by 6 bases and J by 2 bases, leaving 6 bases between them. Germline V gives CDR1 MNHEY, CDR2 SVGAGI. CDR3 length equals 12 residues.